One sample yielded the 4 T cell receptor beta chains listed below, sequenced in a study of blood T cell repertoires in COVID-19. Clones were read by immunoSEQ multiplex PCR, and TCRdb kept only the in-frame ones, dropping some. The sample has approximately 150,000 clones; 87% are singletons. The specimen was peripheral blood. The receptors were sampled from an older woman who had recovered from COVID-19.

V usage is TRBV19 and J usage is TRBJ1-6; TRBD1 matches 7 bases. V shed 6 bases and J 7 bases; nucleotides not matched to a gene: 6. The germline CDR1 and CDR2 sequences are LNHDA and SQIVND (reference sequence). The CDR3 is made up of 14 amino acids. The CDR3 nucleotides are TGTGCCAGTAGCCTGGGGACAGCCAATTCACCCCTCCACTTT. Translated, it gives CASSLGTANSPLHF.

The chain combines TRBV3-1 (or the pseudogene TRBV3-2) with TRBJ2-5; a possible D gene is TRBD2 (5 bases). Trimming left V 1 base short and J 5 bases short, with 14 bases between. Germline CDR1 is LGHDT and CDR2 is YNNKEL (reference sequence). The CDR3 covers 15 residues. CDR3 coding DNA: TGTGCCAGCAGCCAAGCTGGACTCGCATGGGAGACCCAGTACTTC. Protein sequence: CASSQAGLAWETQYF.

The chain joins TRBV5-4 to TRBJ2-5; 14 nucleotides line up with TRBD2. J gave up 4 bases and V 4 bases, and 6 bases lay outside the gene matches. This CDR3 has 16 amino acids. Germline V lookup: CDR1 SGHNT, CDR2 YYREEE (reference sequence). CDR3 nucleotide sequence: TGTGCCAGCAGCATGACTAGCGGGGGGGCCGGAGAGACCCAGTACTTC. It translates to CASSMTSGGAGETQYF.

This rearrangement joins TRBV18 to TRBJ2-3; 8 bases line up with TRBD1. V was pared by 5 bases and J by 4 bases, with 8 bases of the junction left unmatched. Germline CDR1 is KGHSH and CDR2 is LQKENI. There are 15 residues in the CDR3. CDR3 loop: CASSSRQGRADTQYF. In DNA, the CDR3 is TGTGCCAGCTCATCCCGACAGGGGCGGGCAGATACGCAGTATTTT.